Below, 13 T cell receptor beta chains from the same sample are listed, as sequenced in a study of identical twins. TCRdb recomputed calls from the 5' RACE reads with MiXCR, one row per CDR3 protein. This table has some 1,700,000 distinct CDR3 sequences, around 29% appearing once. The specimen was cord blood. The source is a newborn girl in good health.

The genes are TRBV6-5 and TRBJ1-2; TRBD1 might be the D (6 bases). CDR1 is MNHEY, CDR2 SVGAGI, per germline. The V and J ends lost 3 bases and 2 bases respectively, with 13 bases between them. CDR3 length equals 15 residues. CDR3 amino acids: CASSYSRQVNYGYTF. The DNA for the CDR3 is TGTGCCAGCAGTTATTCCCGACAGGTCAACTATGGCTACACCTTC.

The V call is TRBV5-1, the J call TRBJ2-2; unclear D gene. The CDR3 is 13 amino acids. Trimming removed 4 bases from V and 5 bases from J, with 9 bases in between. CDR1 and CDR2 (germline): SGHRS, YFSETQ. Written as DNA, the CDR3 is TGCGCCAGCAGCCCCCCTTTAACCGGGGAGCTGTTTTTT. Translating gives CASSPPLTGELFF.

This clonotype occurred a few times. V and J are TRBV20-1 and TRBJ1-2; TRBD1 might be the D (6 bases). The ends were cut back, 7 bases at V and 4 bases at J, with 16 bases in the middle. The CDR3 has 13 amino acids. The germline V gene has CDR1 DFQATT and CDR2 SNEGSKA (reference sequence). The CDR3 protein is CSGDTQRGYGYTF. In DNA, the CDR3 is TGCAGTGGGGACACGCAAAGGGGCTATGGCTACACCTTC.

The chain carries TRBV25-1 and TRBJ1-2; a possible D gene is TRBD1 (5 bases). The V gene's germline CDR1 is MGHDK and CDR2 SYGVNS. Trimming shortened V by 5 bases and J by 2 bases, and 9 bases separated the two germline ends. This CDR3 spans 13 amino acids. In DNA form, the CDR3 reads TGTGCCAGCAGTAGGGGACTCAACTATGGCTACACCTTC. Translation: CASSRGLNYGYTF.

The V gene is TRBV9, the J gene TRBJ2-3; D tentatively reads TRBD1 or TRBD2 (5 bases each). This CDR3 has 18 amino acids. The germline CDR1 and CDR2 sequences are SGDLS and YYNGEE. Trimming pared 0 bases from V and 3 bases from J, leaving 20 bases between. This chain's CDR3 is CASSVGPHGARETDTQYF. The CDR3 bases are TGTGCCAGCAGCGTAGGCCCCCATGGGGCGAGGGAAACAGATACGCAGTATTTT.

The chain couples TRBV5-1 to TRBJ1-6; weak D call: TRBD1 (5 bases). The CDR3 is 16 amino acids. V lost 1 base, J lost 6 bases, and 14 bases lay in between. CDR1 is SGHRS, CDR2 YFSETQ, per germline. The CDR3 loop is CASSLPLGTANSPLHF. Here the CDR3 DNA reads TGCGCCAGCAGCTTGCCGTTAGGGACGGCTAATTCACCCCTCCACTTT.

In its sample, this clonotype was seen a few times. The V and J genes are TRBV28 and TRBJ2-1, with 11 positions matching TRBD2. Germline V gene data show CDR1 as MDHEN and CDR2 as SYDVKM. J lost 11 bases, V lost 7 bases, and 4 bases had no gene match. The CDR3 consists of 12 residues. This chain's CDR3 is CASNPSGRKQFF. CDR3 DNA: TGTGCCAGCAACCCTAGCGGGAGGAAGCAGTTCTTC.

The J gene is TRBJ2-5, the V gene TRBV10-3; perhaps TRBD2 as D (5 bases). The J call may be faulty, since TRBJ2-7 better matches the DNA end. Germline V gene sequence: CDR1 ENHRY, CDR2 SYGVKD. The CDR3 has 12 amino acids. Here the CDR3 reads CAISVTGYEQYF. The CDR3 DNA is TGTGCCATCAGTGTTACGGGGTACGAGCAGTACTTC.

J is TRBJ2-5 and V is TRBV12-3 or TRBV12-4; D not resolved. V was shortened by 2 bases and J by 5 bases, with 12 bases between the two germline ends. CDR3 size: 14 residues. The CDR3 region is CASSLLQAEETQYF. CDR3 in DNA: TGTGCCAGCAGTTTACTCCAGGCCGAGGAGACCCAGTACTTC.

The chain recombines TRBV29-1 with TRBJ2-7; no clear D gene. CDR1 is SQVTM and CDR2 is ANQGSEA in the germline V gene. The ends were cut back, 3 bases at V and 3 bases at J, with 12 bases in the middle. The CDR3 consists of 13 residues. The CDR3 DNA is TGCAGCGTTGAGACCAGGTTTATCTACGAGCAGTACTTC. Residues: CSVETRFIYEQYF.

This clonotype has a handful of counts. CDR3: CSATPSQGFEGWWAYGYTF. For the CDR3, the DNA is TGCAGTGCCACACCCTCACAGGGTTTCGAAGGGTGGTGGGCCTATGGCTACACCTTC. The gene calls are TRBV20-1 and TRBJ1-2; the D gene is possibly TRBD1 (6 bases). There are 19 residues in the CDR3. Germline values: CDR1 DFQATT, CDR2 SNEGSKA (reference sequence). The V gene lost 6 bases and the J gene lost 4 bases, with 33 bases spanning the gap.

This clonotype was seen only a few times. This chain links TRBV5-1 with TRBJ1-2, with D maybe TRBD1 (5 bases). Trimming took off 0 bases at V and 4 bases at J, with 13 bases between the two ends. CDR1 is SGHRS and CDR2 is YFSETQ in the germline V gene. There are 15 residues in the CDR3. The CDR3 loop reads CASSLEGSSLYGYTF. DNA of the CDR3: TGCGCCAGCAGCTTGGAGGGGAGTTCCCTCTATGGCTACACCTTC.

The chain links TRBV27 to TRBJ2-1; D is uncertain. V dropped 3 bases and J dropped 6 bases, with 6 bases sitting between them. The CDR3 has 12 residues. Germline CDR1 MNHEY, CDR2 SMNVEV (reference sequence). The DNA of the CDR3 is TGTGCCAGCAGTTTCACCTTCAATGAGCAGTTCTTC. Translating gives CASSFTFNEQFF.